The sequence of this T cell receptor (beta chain) was determined in a study of vaccination effects on CD4 cells after COVID-19. Across the whole study: All study participants received two doses of BNT162b2 or mRNA-1273 vaccine. General observations from the study: Early timepoints after infection were absent, and convalescent patients were few in the study. Pronounced clonal contraction occurred in clones induced by infection and by vaccine late after vaccination.

Profiling relied on immunoSEQ multiplex PCR, and the TCRdb table lists in-frame clones only, not all of them. The table includes fewer than 65,000 clones, roughly 80% detected once. In this sample, this clone turned up once. Its antigen remains unknown. The germline gives CDR1 SNHLY, CDR2 FYNNEI. V shed 8 bases, J shed 4 bases, and the junction held 9 bases outside the gene matches. The CDR3 covers 15 residues. Viral peptide pools were used in the ViraFEST assay to expand antigen-specific CD4+ T cells, and sequencing came afterward. At the end of less than 12 days of culture, CD4+ T cells were isolated. According to the study, vaccine recipients showed no prior SARS-CoV-2 infection and negative nucleocapsid antibodies. The authors exchanged half the medium for IL-2 medium on days 3 and 7.

The chain is built from TRBV2 and TRBJ2-1, with 9 bases matching TRBD2. The source was CD4+ T cells from PBMCs cultured with HCoV-OC43 spike peptides, collected before COVID-19 vaccination. Subset of the sample: HCoV-OC43 spike overlapping peptide pool stimulation. The clonotype originates from a human donor who received a COVID-19 vaccine. The CDR3 here is CASGRSGGSYNEQFF. CDR3 DNA: TGTGCCAGCGGGAGAAGCGGGGGGTCATACAATGAGCAGTTCTTC.